This paragraph reports one T cell receptor (beta chain). The data were obtained in a study of shared clonotypes between healthy human individuals. Turning to the study itself: The people who gave samples were a couple of women and a few men aged 18 to 49.

CDR1 is SGHDT and CDR2 is YYEEEE in the germline V gene. Trimming stripped 0 bases from V and 6 bases from J, with 16 bases between. The CDR3 is 16 amino acids. Sequencing used immunoSEQ multiplex PCR; TCRdb keeps in-frame clones, though not all of them. Of approximately 1.9 million clones in the sample, approximately 92% were seen once. Positive CCR7 selection of CD45RO-negative cells yielded the naive CD8 cells, and terminally differentiated effector memory CD45RA+ cells were excluded. This rearrangement joins TRBV5-6 to TRBJ2-1; D is possibly TRBD2 (5 bases). The specimen was naive CD8+ T cells from PBMCs. The TCR was taken from a man younger than 35 in good health. Some clones in this sample may be carry-over from other donors' samples. CDR3 region: CASSLGRLSSGNEQFF. CDR3 bases: TGTGCCAGCAGCTTGGGGCGTCTCTCGAGCGGCAATGAGCAGTTCTTC.